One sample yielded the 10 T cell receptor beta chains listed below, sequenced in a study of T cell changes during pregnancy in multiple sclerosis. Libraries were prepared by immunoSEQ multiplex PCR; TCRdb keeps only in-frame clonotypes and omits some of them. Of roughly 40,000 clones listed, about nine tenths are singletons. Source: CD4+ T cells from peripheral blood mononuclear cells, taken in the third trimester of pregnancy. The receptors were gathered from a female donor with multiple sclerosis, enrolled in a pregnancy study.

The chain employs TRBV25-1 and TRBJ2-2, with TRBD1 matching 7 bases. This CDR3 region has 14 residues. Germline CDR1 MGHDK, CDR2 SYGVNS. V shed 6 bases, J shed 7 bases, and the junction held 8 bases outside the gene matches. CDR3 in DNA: TGTGCCAGCAGGCCACACAGGGGTGGCGGGGAGCTGTTTTTT. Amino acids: CASRPHRGGGELFF.

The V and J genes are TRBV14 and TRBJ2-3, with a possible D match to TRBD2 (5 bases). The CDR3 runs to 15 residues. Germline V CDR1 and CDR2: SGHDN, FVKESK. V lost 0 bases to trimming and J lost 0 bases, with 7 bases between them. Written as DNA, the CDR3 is TGTGCCAGCAGCCAAGATCGGACTAGCACAGATACGCAGTATTTT. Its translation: CASSQDRTSTDTQYF. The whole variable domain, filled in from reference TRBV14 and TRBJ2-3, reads EAGVTQFPSHSVIEKGQTVTLRCDPISGHDNLYWYRRVMGKEIKFLLHFVKESKQDESGMPNNRFLAERTGGTYSTLKVQPAELEDSGVYFCASSQDRTSTDTQYFGPGTRLTVL.

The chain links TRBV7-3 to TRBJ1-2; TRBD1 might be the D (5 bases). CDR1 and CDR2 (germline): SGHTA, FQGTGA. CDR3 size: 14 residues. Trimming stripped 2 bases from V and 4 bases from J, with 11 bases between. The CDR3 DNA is TGTGCCAGCAGCTTAGCGGGGGGAGCCTATGGCTACACCTTC. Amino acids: CASSLAGGAYGYTF.

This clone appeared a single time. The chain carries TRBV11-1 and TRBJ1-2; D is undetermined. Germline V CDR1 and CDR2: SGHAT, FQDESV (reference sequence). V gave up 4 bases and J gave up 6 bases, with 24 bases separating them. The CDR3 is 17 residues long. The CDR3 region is CASSSLSWAGIDNGYTF. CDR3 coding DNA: TGTGCCAGCAGCTCCCTATCGTGGGCAGGCATTGACAATGGCTACACCTTC. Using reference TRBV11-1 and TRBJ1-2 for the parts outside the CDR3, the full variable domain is EAEVAQSPRYKITEKSQAVAFWCDPISGHATLYWYRQILGQGPELLVQFQDESVVDDSQLPKDRFSAERLKGVDSTLKIQPAELGDSAMYLCASSSLSWAGIDNGYTFGSGTRLTVV.

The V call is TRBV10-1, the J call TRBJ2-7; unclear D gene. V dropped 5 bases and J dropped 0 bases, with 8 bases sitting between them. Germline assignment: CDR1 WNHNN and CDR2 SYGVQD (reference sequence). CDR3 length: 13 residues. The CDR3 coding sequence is TGCGCCAGCAGTTCCCCGAGCTCCTACGAGCAGTACTTC. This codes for CASSSPSSYEQYF.

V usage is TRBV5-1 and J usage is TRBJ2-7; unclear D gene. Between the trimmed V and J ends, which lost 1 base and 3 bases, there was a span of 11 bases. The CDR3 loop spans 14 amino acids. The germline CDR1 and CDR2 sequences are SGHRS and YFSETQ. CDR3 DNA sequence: TGCGCCAGCAGCTTGTCGGGTGCCAGCTACGAGCAGTACTTC. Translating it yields CASSLSGASYEQYF.

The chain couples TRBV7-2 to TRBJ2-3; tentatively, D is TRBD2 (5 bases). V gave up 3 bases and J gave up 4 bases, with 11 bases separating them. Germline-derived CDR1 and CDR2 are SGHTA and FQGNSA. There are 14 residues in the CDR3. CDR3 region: CASSFTGSPDTQYF. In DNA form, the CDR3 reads TGTGCCAGCAGCTTTACGGGGTCGCCAGATACGCAGTATTTT. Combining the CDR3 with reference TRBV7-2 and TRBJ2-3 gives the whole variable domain GAGVSQSPSNKVTEKGKDVELRCDPISGHTALYWYRQSLGQGLEFLIYFQGNSAPDKSGLPSDRFSAERTGGSVSTLTIQRTQQEDSAVYLCASSFTGSPDTQYFGPGTRLTVL.

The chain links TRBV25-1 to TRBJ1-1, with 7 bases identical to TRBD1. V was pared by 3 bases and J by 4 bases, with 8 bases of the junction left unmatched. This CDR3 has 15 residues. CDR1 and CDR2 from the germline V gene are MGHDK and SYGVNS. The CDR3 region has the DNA TGTGCCAGCAGTGACCCCGGCAGGGGGAGCACTGAAGCTTTCTTT. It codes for CASSDPGRGSTEAFF. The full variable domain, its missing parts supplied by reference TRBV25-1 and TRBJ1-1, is EADIYQTPRYLVIGTGKKITLECSQTMGHDKMYWYQQDPGMELHLIHYSYGVNSTEKGDLSSESTVSRIRTEHFPLTLESARPSHTSQYLCASSDPGRGSTEAFFGQGTRLTVV.

The CDR3 here is CASSPTRDLIYNEQFF. The CDR3 nucleotides are TGTGCCAGCAGTCCAACCCGGGACTTGATCTACAATGAGCAGTTCTTC. The genes are TRBV9 and TRBJ2-1; D is perhaps TRBD2 (6 bases). Trimming cost V 5 bases and J 3 bases, with 18 bases left between them. The CDR3 runs 16 residues. Looked up from germline, CDR1 is SGDLS and CDR2 is YYNGEE.

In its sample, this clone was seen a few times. Here the CDR3 reads CSAGTGGLAEAFF. The CDR3 DNA is TGCAGCGCTGGGACAGGGGGTTTAGCTGAAGCTTTCTTT. This sequence joins TRBV29-1 and TRBJ1-1; 11 nucleotides line up with TRBD1. Germline trimming cut 7 bases from V and 6 bases from J; bases unmatched to any gene: 7. This CDR3 is 13 amino acids long. CDR1 SQVTM and CDR2 ANQGSEA come from the germline V gene.